One sample yielded the 24 T cell receptor beta chains listed below, sequenced in a study of cytomegalovirus exposure and HLA in healthy donors listed by TCRdb under 2017. The library was produced with the immunoSEQ multiplex PCR assay. The multiplex PCR relied on a mix of 60 forward primers for TCR Vbeta segments and 13 reverse primers for TCR Jbeta segments. TCRdb re-hosts the immuneACCESS table, in-frame sequences only. Its copies lack some clones; in the studies checked, an unresolved V gene accounts for under half of them, and the cause for the rest is not known. This sample lists 150,000 to 170,000 clones; over 65% were detected once. Together, the top ten hold roughly 2.2% of the sample. Source material: PBMCs. Receptors originate from a man under 40 in good health and CMV-seronegative.

This chain uses TRBV21-1 with TRBJ1-5. TRBV21-1 is termed a pseudogene. This CDR3 region has 13 residues. CDR3 sequence reads: CASSGRGTQPQHF. The CDR3 coding sequence is TGTGCCAGCTCGGGGAGGGGTACTCAGCCCCAGCATTTT.

The chain employs TRBV5-4 and TRBJ2-2; 11 nucleotides match TRBD1. From germline, CDR1 is SGHNT and CDR2 YYREEE (reference sequence). Trimming removed 4 bases from V and 5 bases from J; junction bases left unmatched: 4. The CDR3 length is 15 residues. The CDR3 reads CASSLGQGATGELFF. In DNA, the CDR3 is TGTGCCAGCAGCCTCGGACAGGGGGCAACCGGGGAGCTGTTTTTT.

CDR3 coding DNA: TGTGCCAGCAGTGACTCGAAGCGGGACACAGATACGCAGTATTTT. This codes for CASSDSKRDTDTQYF. The gene calls are TRBV6-4 and TRBJ2-3, with TRBD2 matching 7 bases. The CDR3 covers 15 residues. Germline values: CDR1 MRHNA, CDR2 SNTAGT. V shed 0 bases, J shed 2 bases, and the junction held 2 bases outside the gene matches.

V is TRBV7-2 and J is TRBJ2-3, with a weak D call TRBD2 (5 bases). CDR3 length equals 15 residues. V shed 5 bases and J shed 0 bases, with 12 bases lying between them. Germline values: CDR1 SGHTA, CDR2 FQGNSA. This chain's CDR3 is CASSLNGESTDTQYF. In DNA, the CDR3 is TGTGCCAGCAGCCTTAACGGGGAAAGCACAGATACGCAGTATTTT. Variable domain in full (rest from reference TRBV7-2 and TRBJ2-3): GAGVSQSPSNKVTEKGKDVELRCDPISGHTALYWYRQSLGQGLEFLIYFQGNSAPDKSGLPSDRFSAERTGGSVSTLTIQRTQQEDSAVYLCASSLNGESTDTQYFGPGTRLTVL.

V usage is TRBV11-3 and J usage is TRBJ1-3, with D hard to call. The length of the CDR3 is 13 residues. Germline CDR1 is SGHNT and CDR2 is YENEEA. V was cut by 5 bases and J by 3 bases, with 8 bases left in between. As DNA, the CDR3 is TGTGCCAGCAGCCGAGACTTTGGAAACACCATATATTTT. The encoded protein is CASSRDFGNTIYF.

J is TRBJ2-2 and V is TRBV15, with TRBD2 identical over 10 bases. This CDR3 is built from 15 residues. V gave up 6 bases and J gave up 1 base; unmatched junction bases: 2. Germline CDR1 is LNHNV and CDR2 is YYDKDF (reference sequence). CDR3 loop: CATSPSGGNTGELFF. The CDR3 nucleotides are TGTGCCACCAGTCCTAGCGGGGGGAACACCGGGGAGCTGTTTTTT. The full variable domain, in which reference TRBV15 and TRBJ2-2 provide the parts outside the CDR3, is DAMVIQNPRYQVTQFGKPVTLSCSQTLNHNVMYWYQQKSSQAPKLLFHYYDKDFNNEADTPDNFQSRRPNTSFCFLDIRSPGLGDTAMYLCATSPSGGNTGELFFGEGSRLTVL.

Remarks on this clone: Other DNA sequences within the sample encode an identical CDR3. The chain recombines TRBV5-1 with TRBJ1-6; 7 bases are shared with TRBD1. This CDR3 region has 14 residues. CDR1 and CDR2 from the germline V gene are SGHRS and YFSETQ. V lost 0 bases to trimming and J lost 6 bases; unmatched junction nucleotides: 0. The CDR3 reads CASSLDRGNSPLHF. In DNA, the CDR3 is TGCGCCAGCAGCTTGGACAGGGGTAATTCACCCCTCCACTTT.

Here the CDR3 reads CASSLSQTNTEAFF. The DNA of the CDR3 is TGCGCCAGCAGCTTGTCACAGACGAACACTGAAGCTTTCTTT. This chain joins TRBV5-1 and TRBJ1-1; D unresolved. Germline CDR1 and CDR2: SGHRS and YFSETQ. V lost 1 base, J lost 1 base, and 8 bases lay in between. The CDR3 totals 14 residues. The complete variable domain, with remaining parts taken from reference TRBV5-1 and TRBJ1-1, reads KAGVTQTPRYLIKTRGQQVTLSCSPISGHRSVSWYQQTPGQGLQFLFEYFSETQRNKGNFPGRFSGRQFSNSRSEMNVSTLELGDSALYLCASSLSQTNTEAFFGQGTRLTVV.

This clone was seen only once. Other nucleotide sequences from this sample produce the same CDR3. The genes are TRBV7-9 and TRBJ2-7; possibly TRBD1 for D (6 bases). CDR1 is SEHNR and CDR2 is FQNEAQ in the germline V gene (reference sequence). V lost 4 bases, J lost 3 bases, and 16 bases lay in between. The CDR3 runs 15 residues. The CDR3 is CASSSPGEGRYEQYF. The CDR3 DNA reads TGTGCCAGCAGCTCGCCAGGGGAAGGGCGCTACGAGCAGTACTTC.

In nucleotides, the CDR3 is TGTGCCAGTTCCCTGGAGGGGACAGGGCCCTACGAGCAGTACTTC. Translated: CASSLEGTGPYEQYF. The chain has TRBV2 and TRBJ2-7; 9 bases line up with TRBD1. J lost 2 bases, V lost 9 bases, and 11 bases had no gene match. Germline CDR1 SNHLY, CDR2 FYNNEI. This CDR3 comprises 15 residues.

The rearrangement links TRBV29-1 to TRBJ2-7, with D possibly being TRBD1 (5 bases). CDR3 size: 13 residues. Germline CDR1 is SQVTM and CDR2 is ANQGSEA. The germline V and J ends were trimmed by 3 bases and 7 bases, with 16 bases remaining between them. CDR3 amino acids: CSVDRTGSSEQYF. CDR3 nucleotides: TGCAGCGTTGATCGCACAGGTTCGAGTGAGCAGTACTTC.

The chain uses TRBV7-2 and TRBJ2-1, with 7 nucleotides matching TRBD1. This CDR3 has 17 amino acids. Germline V lookup: CDR1 SGHTA, CDR2 FQGNSA. J gave up 2 bases and V 5 bases, and 12 bases lay outside the gene matches. In nucleotides, the CDR3 is TGTGCCAGCAGCCGTCGGTTGGACAGGCCGGCCTACAATGAGCAGTTCTTC. Translation: CASSRRLDRPAYNEQFF.

DNA for the CDR3: TGTGCCAGCACCGGACTAGCGGGGGATACGCAGTATTTT. It encodes CASTGLAGDTQYF. This chain joins TRBV11-2 and TRBJ2-3; 12 bases are shared with TRBD2. The CDR3 covers 13 residues. The germline CDR1 and CDR2 sequences are SGHAT and FQNNGV. V shed 7 bases, J shed 6 bases, and the junction held 2 bases outside the gene matches.

The V and J genes are TRBV5-1 and TRBJ2-5, with 15 bases fitting TRBD2. Germline CDR1 and CDR2: SGHRS and YFSETQ. The CDR3 length is 17 residues. The V segment lost 4 bases and the J segment 3 bases; nucleotides outside the gene matches: 7. DNA for the CDR3: TGCGCCAGCAGCGGGGGGACTAGCGGGGGGAAAAAAGAGACCCAGTACTTC. It translates to CASSGGTSGGKKETQYF.

This clone was recorded a few times. The chain links TRBV28 to TRBJ1-4; maybe TRBD1 (6 bases). V was clipped by 5 bases and J by 7 bases, with 17 bases between them. Germline assignment: CDR1 MDHEN and CDR2 SYDVKM. The CDR3 extends over 15 amino acids. The DNA of the CDR3 is TGTGCCAGCAGTCGGCGAGGGCTAGGGGGTGAAAAACTGTTTTTT. Amino acid sequence: CASSRRGLGGEKLFF. The full variable domain, with the rest looked up from reference TRBV28 and TRBJ1-4, is DVKVTQSSRYLVKRTGEKVFLECVQDMDHENMFWYRQDPGLGLRLIYFSYDVKMKEKGDIPEGYSVSREKKERFSLILESASTNQTSMYLCASSRRGLGGEKLFFGSGTQLSVL.

This clone appeared a single time. This chain joins TRBV7-9 and TRBJ2-3, with D hard to call. The ends were cut back, 3 bases at V and 4 bases at J, with 14 bases in the middle. Germline loops: CDR1 SEHNR, CDR2 FQNEAQ (reference sequence). The CDR3 covers 15 residues. CDR3 nucleotides: TGTGCCAGCAGCTTGTATGAGGTTTCCGCAGATACGCAGTATTTT. Translation: CASSLYEVSADTQYF.

The rearrangement uses TRBV25-1 and TRBJ1-1; TRBD1 matches 9 bases. Germline V gives CDR1 MGHDK, CDR2 SYGVNS. J gave up 2 bases and V 5 bases, and 9 bases lay outside the gene matches. The CDR3 totals 16 residues. The chain's CDR3 is CASSPETGGSNTEAFF. The CDR3 DNA reads TGTGCCAGCAGTCCGGAAACAGGGGGCTCAAACACTGAAGCTTTCTTT.

The chain joins TRBV18 to TRBJ2-2, with TRBD1 identical over 7 bases. Germline assignment: CDR1 KGHSH and CDR2 LQKENI. This CDR3 contains 15 residues. J lost 1 base, V lost 4 bases, and 3 bases had no gene match. The CDR3 loop reads CASSRGQRNTGELFF. The CDR3 DNA sequence: TGTGCCAGCTCACGGGGACAGAGGAACACCGGGGAGCTGTTTTTT.

This chain connects TRBV18 to TRBJ1-2; D is perhaps TRBD1 (6 bases). The CDR3 runs to 15 residues. The germline V gene encodes CDR1 KGHSH and CDR2 LQKENI. V was trimmed by 3 bases and J by 0 bases, leaving 11 bases between them. The CDR3 DNA reads as TGTGCCAGCTCACCCAGGACAGAAACTAACTATGGCTACACCTTC. Its protein product is CASSPRTETNYGYTF. Looking up the rest from reference TRBV18 and TRBJ1-2 gives the full variable domain: NAGVMQNPRHLVRRRGQEARLRCSPMKGHSHVYWYRQLPEEGLKFMVYLQKENIIDESGMPKERFSAEFPKEGPSILRIQQVVRGDSAAYFCASSPRTETNYGYTFGSGTRLTVV.

The CDR3 sequence: CASRPTGSNSPLHF. CDR3 bases: TGTGCCAGCAGGCCGACAGGGTCCAATTCACCCCTCCACTTT. This chain links TRBV6-1 with TRBJ1-6; 7 bases line up with TRBD1. The CDR3 runs 14 residues. Per the germline V gene, CDR1 is MNHNS and CDR2 is SASEGT. With 6 bases clipped from V and 7 bases from J, the junction kept 6 bases outside the gene matches.

The CDR3 DNA reads TGTGCCACCAGCAGAGACGATAGGGGAACATACGAGCAGTACTTC. As protein: CATSRDDRGTYEQYF. The chain recombines TRBV15 with TRBJ2-5; weak D call: TRBD1 (5 bases). The J call could be wrong; TRBJ2-7 is a better fit for the DNA end. This CDR3 is 15 amino acids long. Looked up from germline, CDR1 is LNHNV and CDR2 is YYDKDF (reference sequence).

The gene calls are TRBV7-9 and TRBJ2-3; 9 bases fit TRBD1. Per germline, CDR1 SEHNR and CDR2 FQNEAQ (reference sequence). The CDR3 contains 15 residues. V dropped 3 bases and J dropped 5; count of bases not matched to a gene: 6. In nucleotides, the CDR3 is TGTGCCAGCAGCTTCGGAGGACAGGGGAAAGATACGCAGTATTTT. It codes for CASSFGGQGKDTQYF.

This chain uses TRBV18 with TRBJ2-1; 8 nucleotides align to TRBD2. CDR3 length equals 15 residues. V dropped 3 bases and J dropped 6; count of bases not matched to a gene: 7. Germline loops: CDR1 KGHSH, CDR2 LQKENI. The CDR3 DNA follows: TGTGCCAGCTCACCTACCGGGACTAGAGTCAATGAGCAGTTCTTC. As protein: CASSPTGTRVNEQFF.

CDR3 nucleotides: TGTGCCAGCAGTTCCCGGGACAGCACTTATAATTCACCCCTCCACTTT. It encodes CASSSRDSTYNSPLHF. The chain has TRBV6-5 and TRBJ1-6, with 7 bases lining up with TRBD1. The germline V gene encodes CDR1 MNHEY and CDR2 SVGAGI. The CDR3 covers 16 residues. The ends lost 4 bases at V and 4 bases at J; junction bases unmatched: 7.